These 10 T cell receptor beta chains were all obtained from the same sample, sequenced in a study of cytomegalovirus exposure and HLA in healthy donors. The PCR made use of 60 Vbeta and 13 Jbeta primers. Repertoires were generated with immunoSEQ multiplex PCR, while TCRdb's copy carries only in-frame clones and drops some. This sample has a few hundred thousand clones, with 84% found just once. The sequenced sample consisted of PBMCs. Source of these receptors: a woman in her forties in good health and CMV-seropositive.

J is TRBJ2-1 and V is TRBV10-3; D is perhaps TRBD2 (5 bases). CDR1 and CDR2 from the germline V gene are ENHRY and SYGVKD. This CDR3 contains 15 residues. V was pared by 2 bases and J by 0 bases, with 8 bases between. CDR3 residues: CAISERSDSYNEQFF. The CDR3 region has the DNA TGTGCCATCAGTGAGCGTAGCGACTCCTACAATGAGCAGTTCTTC.

This chain joins TRBV28 and TRBJ1-5, with a possible D match to TRBD1 (6 bases). Germline V gives CDR1 MDHEN, CDR2 SYDVKM. CDR3 length: 14 residues. The V gene lost 6 bases and the J gene lost 3 bases, with 12 bases spanning the gap. Here the CDR3 reads CASSPTGFNQPQHF. CDR3 in DNA: TGTGCCAGCAGCCCGACAGGATTCAATCAGCCCCAGCATTTT. The variable domain in full, with the rest retrieved from reference TRBV28 and TRBJ1-5, is DVKVTQSSRYLVKRTGEKVFLECVQDMDHENMFWYRQDPGLGLRLIYFSYDVKMKEKGDIPEGYSVSREKKERFSLILESASTNQTSMYLCASSPTGFNQPQHFGDGTRLSIL.

The V and J genes are TRBV9 and TRBJ1-1; no firm D call. Trimming took off 4 bases at V and 1 base at J, with 11 bases between the two ends. CDR1 and CDR2 (germline): SGDLS, YYNGEE. The length of the CDR3 is 14 residues. CDR3 in DNA: TGTGCCAGCAGCCTGGGAGTATCGAACACTGAAGCTTTCTTT. Amino acid sequence: CASSLGVSNTEAFF.

The V and J genes are TRBV5-1 and TRBJ1-1; no definite D call. In germline, CDR1 is SGHRS, CDR2 YFSETQ. The CDR3 runs 15 residues. Trimming removed 1 base at V and 0 bases at J, with 10 bases between. CDR3 in DNA: TGCGCCAGCAGCTTGCGCGGACTGGTGAACACTGAAGCTTTCTTT. Its translation: CASSLRGLVNTEAFF.

This CDR3 is CASSIGTSGTNEQFF. CDR3 nucleotides: TGTGCCAGTAGTATCGGGACTAGCGGGACCAATGAGCAGTTCTTC. The chain employs TRBV19 and TRBJ2-1; 13 bases agree with TRBD2. J lost 6 bases, V lost 3 bases, and 2 bases had no gene match. CDR3 size: 15 residues. Germline V gives CDR1 LNHDA, CDR2 SQIVND (reference sequence).

The rearrangement uses TRBV29-1 and TRBJ1-1; D is ambiguous. The V end was cut by 1 base, the J end by 4 bases, with 4 bases between. The CDR3 has 11 residues. Germline loops: CDR1 SQVTM, CDR2 ANQGSEA. The CDR3 DNA reads TGCAGCGTTGAAGGGAGCACTGAAGCTTTCTTT. As protein: CSVEGSTEAFF.

The rearrangement uses TRBV4-1 and TRBJ2-1, with TRBD2 matching 7 bases. Losses at the gene ends were 0 bases for V and 3 bases for J; bases not matched to a gene: 2. The CDR3 has 15 amino acids. Germline V gives CDR1 MGHRA, CDR2 YSYEKL. CDR3 DNA: TGCGCCAGCAGCCAAGAGGCTAGCGGCTACAATGAGCAGTTCTTC. Residues: CASSQEASGYNEQFF.

This chain uses TRBV28 with TRBJ1-2; maybe TRBD1 (5 bases). This CDR3 is built from 14 residues. Trimming stripped 4 bases from V and 8 bases from J, with 17 bases between. From germline, CDR1 is MDHEN and CDR2 SYDVKM. This chain's CDR3 is CASSSPQGRGGYTF. The CDR3 DNA sequence: TGTGCCAGCAGTTCGCCGCAGGGCCGGGGGGGCTACACCTTC.

CDR3 loop: CASSLWSAGGTGELFF. Here the CDR3 DNA reads TGTGCCAGCAGTTTATGGTCAGCGGGAGGCACCGGGGAGCTGTTTTTT. The gene calls are TRBV28 and TRBJ2-2, with 9 bases lining up with TRBD2. CDR1 MDHEN and CDR2 SYDVKM come from the germline V gene. The CDR3 is 16 amino acids. With 0 bases clipped from V and 4 bases from J, the junction kept 3 bases outside the gene matches.

The chain carries TRBV27 and TRBJ2-5; D unresolved. Germline-derived CDR1 and CDR2 are MNHEY and SMNVEV (reference sequence). V was clipped by 4 bases and J by 1 base, with 13 bases between them. This CDR3 has 15 amino acids. The CDR3 reads CASSSISSSQETQYF. The CDR3 region has the DNA TGTGCCAGCAGTTCTATTAGCAGCTCCCAAGAGACCCAGTACTTC.